Below are 31 T cell receptor beta chains sequenced from a single sample in a study of cytomegalovirus exposure and HLA in healthy donors. The study ran its PCR with 60 Vbeta and 13 Jbeta primers. Method: immunoSEQ multiplex PCR; TCRdb's copy keeps in-frame clones and lacks some. Found here are some 52,000 clones, 60% to 75% of them singletons; the top ten hold about 9.1%. The sequenced material came from PBMCs. The receptor set was obtained from a woman aged 50 to 60 in good health and CMV-seronegative.

This clone showed up just once. This chain joins TRBV28 and TRBJ2-2; D is perhaps TRBD2 (7 bases). With 3 bases removed from V and 6 bases from J, the gap between germline ends came to 14 bases. Germline CDR1 is MDHEN and CDR2 is SYDVKM. The CDR3 is made up of 15 amino acids. CDR3 DNA: TGTGCCAGCAGTTTGGGGGGGGCCACTCCCGGGGAGCTGTTTTTT. It is translated as CASSLGGATPGELFF.

The chain couples TRBV7-3 to TRBJ2-3; D perhaps matches TRBD2 (5 bases). This CDR3 has 15 residues. V was trimmed by 5 bases and J by 5 bases, leaving 17 bases between them. CDR1 SGHTA and CDR2 FQGTGA come from the germline V gene. CDR3 residues: CASSADPGELDTQYF. DNA for the CDR3: TGTGCCAGCAGCGCGGACCCCGGGGAGCTAGATACGCAGTATTTT.

This chain connects TRBV27 to TRBJ1-1; TRBD1 might be the D (6 bases). The ends were cut back, 1 base at V and 6 bases at J, with 9 bases in the middle. The CDR3 is 13 residues long. Germline V gives CDR1 MNHEY, CDR2 SMNVEV (reference sequence). CDR3 sequence reads: CASSLFRGAEAFF. DNA of the CDR3: TGTGCCAGCAGTTTATTCAGGGGTGCTGAAGCTTTCTTT.

The chain combines TRBV6-5 with TRBJ2-7; D gene uncertain. Germline lookup yields CDR1 MNHEY and CDR2 SVGAGI. V lost 5 bases, J lost 6 bases, and 11 bases lay in between. This CDR3 has 12 amino acids. The DNA of the CDR3 is TGTGCCAGCAGTACCCCTGGCGGCGAGCAGTACTTC. This encodes CASSTPGGEQYF.

CDR3 sequence (DNA): TGTGCCAGCAGCCCCGGGTTAGGCGCTGGAAACACCATATATTTT. This codes for CASSPGLGAGNTIYF. The rearrangement links TRBV13 to TRBJ1-3; D is uncertain. Trimming took 5 bases from V and 2 from J, leaving 13 bases between them. The CDR3 runs 15 residues. Germline V lookup: CDR1 PRHDT, CDR2 FYEKMQ (reference sequence). The full variable domain, its missing parts supplied by reference TRBV13 and TRBJ1-3, is AAGVIQSPRHLIKEKRETATLKCYPIPRHDTVYWYQQGPGQDPQFLISFYEKMQSDKGSIPDRFSAQQFSDYHSELNMSSLELGDSALYFCASSPGLGAGNTIYFGEGSWLTVV.

The chain employs TRBV25-1 and TRBJ1-2; unclear D gene. This CDR3 comprises 13 residues. Germline values: CDR1 MGHDK, CDR2 SYGVNS. The germline V and J ends were trimmed by 0 bases and 8 bases, with 10 bases remaining between them. The DNA of the CDR3 is TGTGCCAGCAGTGAATACGGGAGCTGGGGCTACACCTTC. Amino acids: CASSEYGSWGYTF.

The CDR3: CASSLQGQYNEKLFF. CDR3 DNA sequence: TGTGCCAGCAGCTTACAGGGACAGTATAATGAAAAACTGTTTTTT. The J gene is TRBJ1-4, the V gene TRBV7-9; TRBD1 aligns across 7 bases. The CDR3 runs 15 residues. V gave up 2 bases and J gave up 4 bases; unmatched junction bases: 4. Germline assignment: CDR1 SEHNR and CDR2 FQNEAQ (reference sequence). Supplemented by reference TRBV7-9 and TRBJ1-4, the full variable domain reads DTGVSQNPRHKITKRGQNVTFRCDPISEHNRLYWYRQTLGQGPEFLTYFQNEAQLEKSRLLSDRFSAERPKGSFSTLEIQRTEQGDSAMYLCASSLQGQYNEKLFFGSGTQLSVL.

The chain has TRBV29-1 and TRBJ2-2; the match to TRBD1 covers 7 bases. The CDR3 runs to 13 residues. Germline lookup yields CDR1 SQVTM and CDR2 ANQGSEA. The V and J ends lost 4 bases and 6 bases, in that order; junction bases with no gene match: 5. CDR3 nucleotide sequence: TGCAGCGTTGGACAGGGAAATTCCGGGGAGCTGTTTTTT. It specifies CSVGQGNSGELFF.

This clone was counted between two and nine times. This chain joins TRBV10-3 and TRBJ2-5; 9 bases agree with TRBD1. The CDR3 is 12 residues long. The germline CDR1 and CDR2 sequences are ENHRY and SYGVKD. Losses at the gene ends were 8 bases for V and 3 bases for J; bases not matched to a gene: 1. The CDR3 DNA is TGTGCCATCCGGACAGGGGAAGAGACCCAGTACTTC. This sequence encodes CAIRTGEETQYF.

The chain employs TRBV6-5 and TRBJ2-5, with D possibly TRBD2 on 6 matching bases. V was clipped by 8 bases and J by 4 bases, with 14 bases between them. This CDR3 is 13 amino acids long. Germline-derived CDR1 and CDR2 are MNHEY and SVGAGI. DNA for the CDR3: TGTGCCAGCCGGGACTCCGGGCCAGAGACCCAGTACTTC. It yields the protein CASRDSGPETQYF.

This clone came up a few times. The chain uses TRBV28 and TRBJ2-1; 11 bases fit TRBD1. Germline assignment: CDR1 MDHEN and CDR2 SYDVKM. Germline trimming cut 5 bases from V and 8 bases from J; bases unmatched to any gene: 14. The CDR3 is made up of 17 amino acids. CDR3 residues: CASSLNQPGQGDYEQFF. CDR3 DNA: TGTGCCAGCAGTCTTAACCAACCGGGACAGGGGGATTATGAGCAGTTCTTC.

This sequence joins TRBV9 and TRBJ1-3; maybe TRBD1 (6 bases). The CDR3 spans 14 residues. Trimming cost V 3 bases and J 4 bases, with 11 bases left between them. Germline V CDR1 and CDR2: SGDLS, YYNGEE. CDR3 residues: CASSATGQGNTIYF. DNA of the CDR3: TGTGCCAGCAGCGCCACAGGGCAGGGAAACACCATATATTTT. Full variable domain (missing parts from reference TRBV9 and TRBJ1-3): DSGVTQTPKHLITATGQRVTLRCSPRSGDLSVYWYQQSLDQGLQFLIQYYNGEERAKGNILERFSAQQFPDLHSELNLSSLELGDSALYFCASSATGQGNTIYFGEGSWLTVV.

J is TRBJ1-4 and V is TRBV30; D is uncertain. V was pared by 2 bases and J by 7 bases, with 8 bases between. There are 12 residues in the CDR3. Germline V gene data show CDR1 as GTSNPN and CDR2 as SVGIG (reference sequence). CDR3 region: CAWSTSGEKLFF. In nucleotides, the CDR3 is TGTGCCTGGAGTACCTCCGGTGAAAAACTGTTTTTT.

This CDR3 reads CASSLFLAAKETQYF. For the CDR3, the DNA is TGTGCCAGCAGCTTATTTCTAGCGGCCAAAGAGACCCAGTACTTC. V and J are TRBV7-9 and TRBJ2-5, with 7 bases lining up with TRBD2. Germline trimming cut 2 bases from V and 3 bases from J; bases unmatched to any gene: 6. Germline CDR1 SEHNR, CDR2 FQNEAQ (reference sequence). The CDR3 consists of 15 residues.

This clone was seen a few times. This sequence joins TRBV28 and TRBJ1-1; D uncertain. This CDR3 spans 12 amino acids. The V and J ends lost 7 bases and 4 bases respectively, with 10 bases between them. Germline loops: CDR1 MDHEN, CDR2 SYDVKM. The CDR3 region is CASIGPGTEAFF. The DNA of the CDR3 is TGTGCCAGCATTGGGCCCGGCACTGAAGCTTTCTTT.

The chain uses TRBV7-9 and TRBJ2-1, with D maybe TRBD2 (5 bases). Germline CDR1 reads SEHNR; CDR2 reads FQNEAQ (reference sequence). CDR3 length: 17 residues. The ends were cut back, 5 bases at V and 3 bases at J, with 20 bases in the middle. CDR3 in amino acids: CASSPILGERSYNEQFF. The CDR3 DNA sequence: TGTGCCAGCAGCCCGATCCTTGGGGAGAGGAGCTACAATGAGCAGTTCTTC.

The chain is built from TRBV28 and TRBJ1-2; 8 bases align to TRBD1. The germline V gene has CDR1 MDHEN and CDR2 SYDVKM. The V segment lost 6 bases and the J segment 5 bases; nucleotides outside the gene matches: 8. The CDR3 extends over 14 amino acids. In nucleotides, the CDR3 is TGTGCCAGCAGGAGGGGAGGACAGGGTTATGGCTACACCTTC. Translation gives CASRRGGQGYGYTF.

V gene TRBV7-9 combines with J gene TRBJ1-4; D is ambiguous. This CDR3 has 15 residues. Trimming took 1 base from V and 0 from J, leaving 6 bases between them. Germline V CDR1 and CDR2: SEHNR, FQNEAQ (reference sequence). CDR3 sequence: CASSLVLTTNEKLFF. In DNA, the CDR3 is TGTGCCAGCAGCTTAGTTCTAACAACTAATGAAAAACTGTTTTTT.

The chain employs TRBV28 and TRBJ1-3; no clear D gene. The CDR3 is 14 amino acids. Trimming removed 8 bases at V and 2 bases at J, with 13 bases between. CDR1 and CDR2 (germline): MDHEN, SYDVKM. CDR3 in amino acids: CASGGNSAGNTIYF. The CDR3 DNA reads as TGTGCCAGCGGTGGTAACTCCGCTGGAAACACCATATATTTT.

The V gene is TRBV10-2, the J gene TRBJ2-1; 9 bases line up with TRBD2. V shed 5 bases, J shed 2 bases, and the junction held 4 bases outside the gene matches. The germline gives CDR1 WSHSY, CDR2 SAAADI. The CDR3 runs to 15 residues. Here the CDR3 reads CASSNRLAAYNEQFF. Here the CDR3 DNA reads TGCGCCAGCAGTAATCGACTAGCGGCCTACAATGAGCAGTTCTTC.

The chain has TRBV2 and TRBJ1-4; TRBD1 aligns across 8 bases. The CDR3 has 15 residues. Germline V lookup: CDR1 SNHLY, CDR2 FYNNEI. The ends lost 6 bases at V and 6 bases at J; junction bases unmatched: 9. CDR3 sequence reads: CASSPGQGGDEKLFF. CDR3 nucleotides: TGTGCCAGCAGCCCCGGACAGGGTGGGGATGAAAAACTGTTTTTT.

J is TRBJ1-1 and V is TRBV30; TRBD1 aligns across 7 bases. Losses at the gene ends were 3 bases for V and 5 bases for J; bases not matched to a gene: 6. The length of the CDR3 is 13 residues. The germline V gene has CDR1 GTSNPN and CDR2 SVGIG (reference sequence). CDR3 sequence: CAWRLQGRTEAFF. In nucleotides, the CDR3 is TGTGCCTGGAGGTTACAGGGGAGAACTGAAGCTTTCTTT.

The chain recombines TRBV19 with TRBJ2-1, with 7 bases fitting TRBD2. CDR1 and CDR2 from the germline V gene are LNHDA and SQIVND (reference sequence). V lost 6 bases and J lost 7; bases outside the gene matches: 9. This CDR3 is built from 14 residues. The CDR3: CASSTSVGRNEQFF. The CDR3 DNA follows: TGTGCCAGTAGCACTAGCGTGGGGCGGAATGAGCAGTTCTTC.

The sample holds a few counts of this clone. The chain links TRBV30 to TRBJ2-1; TRBD2 aligns across 13 bases. This CDR3 is 15 amino acids long. Germline V gene lookup returns CDR1 GTSNPN and CDR2 SVGIG (reference sequence). J was trimmed by 8 bases and V by 3 bases; bases with no gene match: 7. CDR3 DNA sequence: TGTGCCTGGAGCGAGGTTGGACTAGCGGGGGATGAGCAGTTCTTC. This codes for CAWSEVGLAGDEQFF.

The CDR3 nucleotides are TGTGCCAGCAGCGGGACAGGGGAGGATCAGCCCCAGCATTTT. Protein sequence: CASSGTGEDQPQHF. The chain is built from TRBV7-9 and TRBJ1-5; 10 positions match TRBD1. V gave up 5 bases and J gave up 5 bases; unmatched junction bases: 3. Germline CDR1 SEHNR, CDR2 FQNEAQ (reference sequence). The CDR3 loop spans 14 amino acids. Combining the CDR3 with reference TRBV7-9 and TRBJ1-5 gives the whole variable domain DTGVSQNPRHKITKRGQNVTFRCDPISEHNRLYWYRQTLGQGPEFLTYFQNEAQLEKSRLLSDRFSAERPKGSFSTLEIQRTEQGDSAMYLCASSGTGEDQPQHFGDGTRLSIL.

This clone is judged medium-sized. This chain's CDR3 is CASSQDAGSYYEQYF. CDR3 bases: TGCGCCAGCAGCCAAGACGCGGGGTCCTACTACGAGCAGTACTTC. The rearrangement uses TRBV4-3 and TRBJ2-7, with D possibly TRBD2 on 6 matching bases. The germline CDR1 and CDR2 sequences are LGHNA and YSLEER. The V gene lost 0 bases and the J gene lost 3 bases, with 12 bases spanning the gap. The CDR3 covers 15 residues.

The rearrangement joins TRBV5-1 to TRBJ2-3; TRBD1 is a possible D gene (5 bases). Trimming pared 1 base from V and 3 bases from J, leaving 15 bases between. The CDR3 contains 16 residues. Per the germline V gene, CDR1 is SGHRS and CDR2 is YFSETQ. The CDR3 loop is CASSLRSQGPTDTQYF. The CDR3 DNA sequence: TGCGCCAGCAGCTTGCGCAGCCAGGGTCCGACAGATACGCAGTATTTT.

This clone was seen more than once but under ten times. The gene calls are TRBV10-3 and TRBJ1-1; D possibly corresponds to TRBD1 (5 bases). Looked up from germline, CDR1 is ENHRY and CDR2 is SYGVKD. Trimming cost V 11 bases and J 2 bases, with 15 bases left between them. CDR3 length: 13 amino acids. For the CDR3, the DNA is TGTGCCTCGTGGGGTACAGGAAACACTGAAGCTTTCTTT. Translated: CASWGTGNTEAFF.

This clone was found a few times. In DNA, the CDR3 is TGTGCCAGCAGTTCCGACAGGACAGGGGGCTTTGATGAGCAGTTCTTC. Translating gives CASSSDRTGGFDEQFF. This chain uses TRBV6-6 with TRBJ2-1; 11 nucleotides agree with TRBD1. After removal of 4 bases from V and 8 bases from J, the junction contained 10 bases not matched to a gene. This CDR3 spans 16 amino acids. CDR1 is MNHNY, CDR2 SVGAGI, per germline (reference sequence).

This chain uses TRBV5-1 with TRBJ2-5; TRBD2 aligns across 7 bases. Germline V gene sequence: CDR1 SGHRS, CDR2 YFSETQ. With 4 bases clipped from V and 4 bases from J, the junction kept 4 bases outside the gene matches. There are 13 residues in the CDR3. This CDR3 reads CASSQGGAETQYF. The DNA of the CDR3 is TGCGCCAGCAGCCAGGGAGGGGCAGAGACCCAGTACTTC.

The chain employs TRBV6-4 and TRBJ2-7; D is perhaps TRBD2 (5 bases). Germline V CDR1 and CDR2: MRHNA, SNTAGT. The V end lost 4 bases, the J end lost 0 bases, and 13 bases lay between the germline ends. The CDR3 is made up of 15 amino acids. The CDR3 coding sequence is TGTGCCAGCAGTGTGTCAACGGGGAGCTCCTACGAGCAGTACTTC. The encoded protein is CASSVSTGSSYEQYF.